This TCR beta chain came from a study of cytomegalovirus exposure and HLA in healthy donors. The wider study: T cells numbering around 190 million yielded roughly 120 million unique TCR beta sequences in an earlier analysis. HLA-typed donors contributed 65 million to 95 million unique TCRs, which were held in an early data release. General study results and limits: Association of 15,000 to 20,000 TCR beta sequences with HLA alleles was found at 0.05 false discovery rate in a later analysis. Through in vitro validation, a few CMV-associated chains were shown to be specific for CMV antigens.

In the case of this clone: The antigen remains undetermined.

60 Vbeta and 13 Jbeta primers were used in PCR. Repertoires were generated with immunoSEQ multiplex PCR, while TCRdb's copy carries only in-frame clones and drops some. The sample contains about 150,000 clones, about three quarters of which appear only once. The TCR sequence derives from a woman between 45 and 65 years old in good health and CMV-seropositive. The sequenced material came from PBMCs.

CDR3 amino acids: CASSLTGRDGELFF. The CDR3 DNA follows: TGCGCCAGCAGCTTGACAGGGCGCGACGGGGAGCTGTTTTTT. The rearrangement links TRBV5-1 to TRBJ2-2, with a weak D call TRBD1 (6 bases). CDR1 and CDR2 (germline): SGHRS, YFSETQ. V gave up 1 base and J gave up 7 bases, with 11 bases separating them. The CDR3 consists of 14 residues. Together with reference TRBV5-1 and TRBJ2-2, the CDR3 gives the full variable domain: KAGVTQTPRYLIKTRGQQVTLSCSPISGHRSVSWYQQTPGQGLQFLFEYFSETQRNKGNFPGRFSGRQFSNSRSEMNVSTLELGDSALYLCASSLTGRDGELFFGEGSRLTVL.